The 5 T cell receptor beta chains presented below share a single source sample, sequenced in a study of beta chain features in type 1 diabetes. Expressed TCRB transcripts were sequenced because the entire RNA isolate underwent reverse transcription. Sequencing was performed with immunoSEQ multiplex PCR; in TCRdb, only in-frame clones are kept and a portion is missing. The sample shows about 150,000 clones, 9% to 10% of them seen only once. For these TCRs, the target antigens are not known. Findings of the study overall: Among all four CD4+ subsets, Type 1 diabetes patients had TCRB CDR3s that were moderately but significantly shorter.

Sequenced input: central memory CD4+ T cells from blood. The receptor set was obtained from a woman in her twenties or thirties with type 1 diabetes.

This clone was found a few times. The chain recombines TRBV7-9 with TRBJ1-2; no clear D. V lost 4 bases, J lost 6 bases, and 9 bases lay in between. CDR1 is SEHNR and CDR2 is FQNEAQ in the germline V gene (reference sequence). This CDR3 is built from 12 residues. The CDR3 coding sequence is TGTGCCAGCAGCTCTCGCGGGGATGGCTACACCTTC. As protein: CASSSRGDGYTF.

This chain joins TRBV6-5 and TRBJ1-3, with TRBD1 matching over 7 bases. This CDR3 spans 15 amino acids. J gave up 4 bases and V 5 bases, and 8 bases lay outside the gene matches. Germline CDR1 is MNHEY and CDR2 is SVGAGI. DNA for the CDR3: TGTGCCAGCAGTCACGACAGGGCAATCGGAAACACCATATATTTT. Residues: CASSHDRAIGNTIYF.

This chain uses TRBV7-6 with TRBJ2-7; D uncertain. The CDR3 totals 13 residues. From germline, CDR1 is SGHVS and CDR2 FNYEAQ. Trimming shortened V by 3 bases and J by 0 bases, and 6 bases separated the two germline ends. The CDR3 nucleotides are TGTGCCAGCAGCTTCGAGAGCTCCTACGAGCAGTACTTC. It specifies CASSFESSYEQYF.

The chain couples TRBV7-8 to TRBJ2-2, with no clear D. V was trimmed by 5 bases and J by 14 bases, leaving 15 bases between them. The CDR3 extends over 12 amino acids. Per germline, CDR1 SGHVS and CDR2 FQNEAQ. Here the CDR3 DNA reads TGTGCCAGCAGCACAATACCGGGTCCTCTGTTTTTT. Its translation is CASSTIPGPLFF.

This clone was detected a few times. The rearrangement joins TRBV4-1 to TRBJ1-4; 8 nucleotides agree with TRBD1. After removal of 3 bases from V and 3 bases from J, the junction contained 12 bases not matched to a gene. The germline CDR1 and CDR2 sequences are MGHRA and YSYEKL. The CDR3 runs 18 residues. The CDR3 is CASSQRTGTLGANEKLFF. The CDR3 coding sequence is TGCGCCAGCAGCCAGAGGACAGGGACCCTCGGGGCTAATGAAAAACTGTTTTTT.